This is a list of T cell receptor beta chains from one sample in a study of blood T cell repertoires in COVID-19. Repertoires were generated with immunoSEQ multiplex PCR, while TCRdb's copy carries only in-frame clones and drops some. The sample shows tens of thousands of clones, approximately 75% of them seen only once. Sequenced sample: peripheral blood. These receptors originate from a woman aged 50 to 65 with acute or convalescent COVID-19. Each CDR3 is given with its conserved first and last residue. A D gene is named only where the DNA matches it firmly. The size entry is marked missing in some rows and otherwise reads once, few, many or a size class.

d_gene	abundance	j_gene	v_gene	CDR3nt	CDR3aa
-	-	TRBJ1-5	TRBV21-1	TGTGCCAGCAGCAAAGGGACAGGGGGTCAGCCCCAGCATTTT	CASSKGTGGQPQHF
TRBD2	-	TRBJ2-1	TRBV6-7	TGTGCCAGCAGTTGGACTAGCGGGGGGTCCTACAATGAGCAGTTCTTC	CASSWTSGGSYNEQFF
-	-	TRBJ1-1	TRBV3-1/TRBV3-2	TGTGCCAGCAGGGCTCCGGGTACTGAAGCTTTCTTT	CASRAPGTEAFF
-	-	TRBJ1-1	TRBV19	TGTGCCAGTAGTATCAACGGTCAGGCCACTGAAGCTTTCTTT	CASSINGQATEAFF
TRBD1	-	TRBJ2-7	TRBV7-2	TGTGCCAGCAGCTTAGTATCAGGGGGCGGCTACGAGCAGTACTTC	CASSLVSGGGYEQYF
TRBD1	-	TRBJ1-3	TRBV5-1	TGCGCCAGCAGCTTGGAGGGGGCGCCAACAGGGGCGAAAGGAAACACCATATATTTT	CASSLEGAPTGAKGNTIYF
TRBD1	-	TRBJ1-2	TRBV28	TGTGCCAGCAGTGGAGGCAGGGGGCGCGACTATGGCTACACCTTC	CASSGGRGRDYGYTF
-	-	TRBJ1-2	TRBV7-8	TGTGCCAGCAGCTCGGGGGGCGGGTTGAACTATGGCTACACCTTC	CASSSGGGLNYGYTF
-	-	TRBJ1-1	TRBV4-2	TGTGCCAGCAGCCCGGACGTGGGGGGGAACACTGAAGCTTTCTTT	CASSPDVGGNTEAFF
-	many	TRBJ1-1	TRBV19	TGTGCCAGTACCACCCGAGGCGTGAGGGGGGCTTTCTTT	CASTTRGVRGAFF
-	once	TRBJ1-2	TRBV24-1	TGTGCCACCAGTGACCACAGCCGAGTCCATCAGGGCTACACCTTC	CATSDHSRVHQGYTF
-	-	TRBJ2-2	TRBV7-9	TGTGCCAGCAGCTTTAGCTCGCCGAACACCGGGGAGCTGTTTTTT	CASSFSSPNTGELFF
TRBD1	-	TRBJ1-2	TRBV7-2	TGTGCCAGCAGCGTTAAGGGACAGGGGCGATATTTAGGCTACACCTTC	CASSVKGQGRYLGYTF
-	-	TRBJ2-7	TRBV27	TGTGCCAGCAGTGAATGGGAGGGGGACTCCTACGAGCAGTACTTC	CASSEWEGDSYEQYF
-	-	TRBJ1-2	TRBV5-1	TGCGCCAGCAGCTTCGGAGGCAGTTCCTATGGCTACACCTTC	CASSFGGSSYGYTF
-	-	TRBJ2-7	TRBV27	TGTGCCAGCGCTACCCGGGACTTTGGTGCTTACGAGCAGTACTTC	CASATRDFGAYEQYF
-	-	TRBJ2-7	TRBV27	TGTGCCAGCAGTCCTGTGGGGGCGCAACTTAGGCGTGTGCAGTACTTC	CASSPVGAQLRRVQYF
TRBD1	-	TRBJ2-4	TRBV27	TGTGCCAGCAAGCCATGGACAGGGCGAGAAAAAAACATTCAGTACTTC	CASKPWTGREKNIQYF
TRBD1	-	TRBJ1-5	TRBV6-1	TGTGCCAGCAGTGACGAGGACAGGGCGAGGGACCAGCCCCAGCATTTT	CASSDEDRARDQPQHF
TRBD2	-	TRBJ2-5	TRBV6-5	TGTGCCAGCCCAGCGGGGGGCCAAGAGACCCAGTACTTC	CASPAGGQETQYF
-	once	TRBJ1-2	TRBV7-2	TGTGCCAGCAGCTTGTCCAGGGTTAACTATGGCTACACCTTC	CASSLSRVNYGYTF
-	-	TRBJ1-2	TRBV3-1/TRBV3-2	TGTGCCAGCAGCCAAGACCGAATAGCAGTGGGTGGCTACACCTTC	CASSQDRIAVGGYTF
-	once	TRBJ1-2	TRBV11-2	TGTGCCAGCAGCCCCGTCTTCCGGGAAACTAACTATGGCTACACCTTC	CASSPVFRETNYGYTF
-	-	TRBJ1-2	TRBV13	TGTGCCAGCAGCTTATCTAGTGTTGAGGGCGGCTATGGCTACACCTTC	CASSLSSVEGGYGYTF
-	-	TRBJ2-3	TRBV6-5	TGTGCCAGCAGACAGGTTATCACAGATACGCAGTATTTT	CASRQVITDTQYF
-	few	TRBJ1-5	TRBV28	TGTGCCAGCAGTACCCATGGAAGAATCGGAGGGAATCAGCCCCAGCATTTT	CASSTHGRIGGNQPQHF
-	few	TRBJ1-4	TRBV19	TGTGCCAGTAAACTAGGCGGAACTAATGAAAAACTGTTTTTT	CASKLGGTNEKLFF
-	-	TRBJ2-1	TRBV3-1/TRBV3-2	TGTGCCAGCAGCCAGAGGAGTGAGCAGTTCTTC	CASSQRSEQFF
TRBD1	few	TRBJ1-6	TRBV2	TGTGCCAGCAGTAGCCGACAGGGGCTGTCACCCCTCCACTTT	CASSSRQGLSPLHF